These 9 T cell receptor beta chains were sequenced from one sample in a study of spatial heterogeneity in lung cancer. Overall study results and limits: Expanded intratumoral alpha and beta TCR counts tracked tumor mutation counts.

The antigens these receptors bind are not known. Indicated time point: sample taken at primary tumor resection. One entry per CDR3 protein, called by TCRdb with MiXCR from the 5' RACE reads. The data contain 5,500 to 8,000 distinct CDR3 sequences, over 12% of them singletons. This specimen was lung tumor tissue, taken at surgery. These receptor sequences come from a male donor with early-stage non-small cell lung cancer.

Sample share makes this clonotype medium-sized. The V gene is TRBV20-1, the J gene TRBJ1-2; D remains unclear. From germline, CDR1 is DFQATT and CDR2 SNEGSKA (reference sequence). Trimming took off 1 base at V and 7 bases at J, with 7 bases between the two ends. The CDR3 has 11 amino acids. CDR3 amino acids: CSARGPGGYTF. CDR3 nucleotides: TGCAGTGCTAGAGGCCCGGGTGGCTACACCTTC.

This clonotype rates as medium-sized (0.01 to 0.1%). The chain recombines TRBV19 with TRBJ1-2; 8 positions agree with TRBD1. After removal of 0 bases from V and 0 bases from J, the junction contained 3 bases not matched to a gene. There are 16 residues in the CDR3. Germline lookup yields CDR1 LNHDA and CDR2 SQIVND (reference sequence). The CDR3: CASSIERTGTNYGYTF. The DNA of the CDR3 is TGTGCCAGTAGTATAGAACGGACAGGGACTAACTATGGCTACACCTTC.

This clonotype was picked up a small number of times. The CDR3 loop is CASSLARQSHEQYF. The CDR3 DNA reads TGTGCCAGCAGCTTAGCGCGCCAGTCCCACGAGCAGTACTTC. V and J are TRBV11-1 and TRBJ2-7; D not resolved. The CDR3 runs 14 residues. Germline V gene lookup returns CDR1 SGHAT and CDR2 FQDESV (reference sequence). V lost 0 bases, J lost 5 bases, and 11 bases lay in between.

This clonotype was seen only a few times. The chain combines TRBV7-9 with TRBJ1-3; D remains ambiguous. Germline assignment: CDR1 SEHNR and CDR2 FQNEAQ (reference sequence). The CDR3 consists of 14 residues. Trimming cost V 7 bases and J 0 bases, with 10 bases left between them. The CDR3 DNA reads as TGTGCCAGCATCCCCGGAACCTCTGGAAACACCATATATTTT. This sequence encodes CASIPGTSGNTIYF.

This clonotype was seen ten or more times. The V call is TRBV2, the J call TRBJ1-4, with 12 bases that match TRBD1. Germline trimming cut 10 bases from V and 7 bases from J; bases unmatched to any gene: 7. The V gene's germline CDR1 is SNHLY and CDR2 FYNNEI. The CDR3 sequence is 14 residues long. The CDR3 sequence is CATGTGGASEKLFF. CDR3 coding DNA: TGTGCCACCGGGACAGGGGGCGCGTCTGAAAAACTGTTTTTT.

By share, this clonotype counts as medium-sized. The V call is TRBV27, the J call TRBJ2-5; D may be TRBD1 (6 bases). The germline gives CDR1 MNHEY, CDR2 SMNVEV (reference sequence). Trimming pared 3 bases from V and 0 bases from J, leaving 23 bases between. The CDR3 contains 19 residues. The DNA for the CDR3 is TGTGCCAGCAGTTTTTTCACTTCGTTTGGACAGAACTACCAAGAGACCCAGTACTTC. Translated, it gives CASSFFTSFGQNYQETQYF.

A single count supports this clonotype. The gene calls are TRBV6-4 and TRBJ1-5; no firm D call. Between the trimmed V and J ends, which lost 5 bases and 0 bases, there was a span of 20 bases. This CDR3 spans 18 amino acids. CDR1 is MRHNA, CDR2 SNTAGT, per germline. The DNA of the CDR3 is TGTGCCAGCAGTACCTCTCTTCTGGGAGAACATAGCAATCAGCCCCAGCATTTT. Translation gives CASSTSLLGEHSNQPQHF.

This clonotype was recorded many times. The rearrangement links TRBV5-1 to TRBJ2-5; D is unclear. There are 13 residues in the CDR3. Per the germline V gene, CDR1 is SGHRS and CDR2 is YFSETQ. The germline V and J ends were trimmed by 1 base and 3 bases, with 7 bases remaining between them. CDR3 region: CASSLNGKETQYF. The CDR3, as DNA: TGCGCCAGCAGCTTGAACGGAAAAGAGACCCAGTACTTC.

Only a few counts were recorded for this clonotype. V gene TRBV2 combines with J gene TRBJ2-7, with 9 bases lining up with TRBD1. Per germline, CDR1 SNHLY and CDR2 FYNNEI. The CDR3 contains 15 residues. V lost 4 bases, J lost 4 bases, and 8 bases stayed unmatched. The CDR3 sequence: CASSAGQGFSYEQYF. CDR3 bases: TGTGCCAGCAGTGCGGGACAGGGTTTTTCTTACGAGCAGTACTTC.